This T cell receptor (beta chain) is drawn from a study of OX40 agonist ivuxolimab in advanced cancers. The repertoire was sequenced with immunoSEQ multiplex PCR; TCRdb's copy has only in-frame clones and lacks some. The sample holds 20,000 to 25,000 clones, around 89% seen once. This clone was recorded a few times. Within the sample, other DNA sequences also encode this same CDR3. The V gene lost 0 bases and the J gene lost 8 bases, with 5 bases spanning the gap. This CDR3 contains 12 residues. CDR1 is LGHNA and CDR2 is YNFKEQ in the germline V gene. This clonotype originated in an adult with an advanced solid tumor such as melanoma, head and neck, liver or kidney cancer. The V call is TRBV4-2, the J call TRBJ2-1; D not resolved. Material: CD4+ or CD8+ T cells sorted from blood, obtained in a trial of the OX40 agonist ivuxolimab. CDR3 nucleotides: TGTGCCAGCAGCCAAGATAGGGATGAGCAGTTCTTC. Translation gives CASSQDRDEQFF.